What follows describes a single T cell receptor (beta chain). Its specificity is not known. In the original processing: Junction-only immunoSEQ sequences carried no quality scores, so filtering differed. TCRdb keeps only in-frame clones here, not all; method: immunoSEQ multiplex PCR. The V and J calls and clone size come from that table; D and trimming were worked out from the DNA. The data hold some 680,000 clones, with roughly 73% observed a single time. These data come from a study of shared clonotypes between healthy human individuals. Germline values: CDR1 SGHDN, CDR2 FVKESK. The CDR3 loop spans 13 amino acids. V was cut by 4 bases and J by 3 bases, with 9 bases left in between. Findings of the study overall: In four donors, approximately 5% of naive CD4 clonotypes appeared in common. Clonotypes not shared had lower generation probabilities than those common to all four donors. Investigators expected sequencing depth to affect clonotype sharing among donors.

V usage is TRBV14 and J usage is TRBJ1-2; D is unclear. Sequenced sample: memory CD4+ T cells sorted from blood. Subset reported: CD45RA-negative fraction. The source of this sequence is a woman aged 25 to 45 in good health. The CDR3 loop is CASSREVDYGYTF. Written as DNA, the CDR3 is TGTGCCAGCAGCCGAGAGGTAGACTATGGCTACACCTTC. Using reference TRBV14 and TRBJ1-2 for the parts outside the CDR3, the full variable domain is EAGVTQFPSHSVIEKGQTVTLRCDPISGHDNLYWYRRVMGKEIKFLLHFVKESKQDESGMPNNRFLAERTGGTYSTLKVQPAELEDSGVYFCASSREVDYGYTFGSGTRLTVV.